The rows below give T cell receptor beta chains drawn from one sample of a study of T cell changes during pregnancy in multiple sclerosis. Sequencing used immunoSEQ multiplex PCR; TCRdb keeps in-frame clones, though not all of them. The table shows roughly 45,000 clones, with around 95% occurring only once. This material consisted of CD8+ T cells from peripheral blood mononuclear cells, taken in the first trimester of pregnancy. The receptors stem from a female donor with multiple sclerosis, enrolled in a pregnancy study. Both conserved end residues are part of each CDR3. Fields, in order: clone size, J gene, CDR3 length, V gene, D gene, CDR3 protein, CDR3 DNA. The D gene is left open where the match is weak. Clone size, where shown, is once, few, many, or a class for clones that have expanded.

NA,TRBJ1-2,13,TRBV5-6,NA,CASSLERVLGYTF,TGTGCCAGCAGCTTGGAGAGGGTGTTGGGCTACACCTTC
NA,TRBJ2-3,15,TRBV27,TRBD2,CASSFLAGGKDTQYF,TGTGCCAGCAGTTTTCTAGCGGGAGGGAAAGATACGCAGTATTTT
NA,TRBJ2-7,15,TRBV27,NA,CASSRSALSSYEQYF,TGTGCCAGCAGTAGGAGCGCCTTAAGCTCCTACGAGCAGTACTTC
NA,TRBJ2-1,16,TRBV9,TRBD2,CASSHRSGRAINEQFF,TGTGCCAGCAGCCACCGCAGCGGGAGGGCCATCAATGAGCAGTTCTTC
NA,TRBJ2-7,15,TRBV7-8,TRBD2,CASSPQTSGISEQYF,TGTGCCAGCAGCCCACAGACTAGCGGGATTTCCGAGCAGTACTTC
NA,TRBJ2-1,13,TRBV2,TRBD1,CASRPTGAAEQFF,TGTGCCAGCAGGCCGACAGGGGCCGCTGAGCAGTTCTTC
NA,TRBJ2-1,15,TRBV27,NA,CASSLSRQATGEQFF,TGTGCCAGCAGTCTCTCTCGACAGGCTACAGGGGAGCAGTTCTTC
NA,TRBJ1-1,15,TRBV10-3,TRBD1,CAISESGQGNTEAFF,TGTGCCATCAGTGAGTCCGGACAGGGGAACACTGAAGCTTTCTTT
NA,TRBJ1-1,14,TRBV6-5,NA,CASSYGQMNTEAFF,TGTGCCAGCAGTTACGGACAGATGAACACTGAAGCTTTCTTT
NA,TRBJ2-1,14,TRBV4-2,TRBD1,CASGHRGSYNEQFF,TGTGCCAGCGGACACAGGGGCTCCTACAATGAGCAGTTCTTC
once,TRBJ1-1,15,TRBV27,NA,CASSLYWTSNTEAFF,TGTGCCAGCAGTTTATATTGGACATCGAACACTGAAGCTTTCTTT
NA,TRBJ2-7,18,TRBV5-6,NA,CASSATRGGLDSSYEQYF,TGTGCCAGCAGCGCAACGAGGGGGGGCCTGGACAGCTCCTACGAGCAGTACTTC
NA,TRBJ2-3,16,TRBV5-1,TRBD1,CASSLDRDRIHDTQYF,TGCGCCAGCAGCTTGGACCGGGACAGGATACATGATACGCAGTATTTT
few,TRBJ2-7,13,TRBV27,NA,CASSRSVLREQYF,TGTGCCAGCAGCCGATCGGTCCTGCGGGAGCAGTACTTC
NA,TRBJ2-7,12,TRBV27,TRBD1,CASSPRTGEQYF,TGTGCCAGCAGTCCCCGGACAGGCGAGCAGTACTTC
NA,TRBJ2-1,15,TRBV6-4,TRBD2,CASSDAAGEYNEQFF,TGTGCCAGCAGTGACGCGGCGGGAGAATACAATGAGCAGTTCTTC
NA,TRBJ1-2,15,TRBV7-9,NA,CASSLEVGVDYGYTF,TGTGCCAGCAGCCTAGAGGTCGGGGTGGACTATGGCTACACCTTC
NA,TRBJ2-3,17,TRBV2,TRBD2,CASSDSTGGGLTDTQYF,TGTGCCAGCAGCGACTCGACGGGAGGCGGGCTCACAGATACGCAGTATTTT
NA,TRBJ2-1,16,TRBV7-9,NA,CASSLGLAGTYNEQFF,TGTGCCAGCAGCTTAGGGCTAGCCGGGACCTACAATGAGCAGTTCTTC
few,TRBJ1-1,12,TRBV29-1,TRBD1,CSVGQGWSEAFF,TGCAGCGTCGGACAGGGCTGGTCTGAAGCTTTCTTT
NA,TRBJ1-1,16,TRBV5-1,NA,CASSLGPGGRDTEAFF,TGCGCCAGCAGCTTGGGGCCGGGGGGAAGGGACACTGAAGCTTTCTTT
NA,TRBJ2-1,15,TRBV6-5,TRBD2,CASSISAGSGNEQFF,TGTGCCAGCAGTATCTCAGCGGGGAGTGGTAATGAGCAGTTCTTC
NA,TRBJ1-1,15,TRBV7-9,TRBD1,CASSSRTGEDTEAFF,TGTGCCAGCAGCTCCCGGACAGGGGAGGACACTGAAGCTTTCTTT
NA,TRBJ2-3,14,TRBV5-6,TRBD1,CASSLDRGLDTQYF,TGTGCCAGCAGCTTGGACAGGGGGCTAGATACGCAGTATTTT
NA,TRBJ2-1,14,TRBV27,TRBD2,CASSLSGTTNEQFF,TGTGCCAGCAGTTTATCCGGGACTACCAATGAGCAGTTCTTC
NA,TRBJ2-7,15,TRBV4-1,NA,CASSQDDSASYEQYF,TGCGCCAGCAGCCAAGATGACAGTGCTTCCTACGAGCAGTACTTC
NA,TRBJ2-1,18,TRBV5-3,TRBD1,CARSSTGLPDRGPNEQFF,TGTGCCAGAAGCTCCACCGGATTGCCGGACAGGGGGCCCAATGAGCAGTTCTTC
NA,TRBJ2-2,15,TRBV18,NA,CASSPPFGFPGELFF,TGTGCCAGCTCACCACCGTTCGGGTTCCCCGGGGAGCTGTTTTTT
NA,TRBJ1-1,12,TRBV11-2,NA,CASSFGGTEAFF,TGTGCCAGCAGCTTCGGGGGAACTGAAGCTTTCTTT
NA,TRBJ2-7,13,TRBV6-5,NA,CASSYGQIYEQYF,TGTGCCAGCAGTTACGGGCAGATTTACGAGCAGTACTTC
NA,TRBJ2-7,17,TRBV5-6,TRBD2,CASSLLGLAGGPYEQYF,TGTGCCAGCAGCCTCTTGGGACTAGCGGGAGGGCCCTACGAGCAGTACTTC
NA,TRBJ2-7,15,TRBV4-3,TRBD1,CASSQGQGAAYEQYF,TGCGCCAGCAGCCAAGGGCAGGGGGCAGCCTACGAGCAGTACTTC
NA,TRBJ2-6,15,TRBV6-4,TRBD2,CASSATSEGANVLTF,TGTGCCAGCAGTGCAACTAGCGAAGGGGCCAACGTCCTGACTTTC
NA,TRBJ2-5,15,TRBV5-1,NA,CASSPRRGNQETQYF,TGCGCCAGCAGCCCTAGGCGGGGCAACCAAGAGACCCAGTACTTC
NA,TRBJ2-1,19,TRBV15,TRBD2,CATSPTGRTSGRSYNEQFF,TGTGCCACCAGCCCTACCGGCAGGACTAGCGGGCGATCCTACAATGAGCAGTTCTTC
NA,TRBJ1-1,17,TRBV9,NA,CASSVVPTGGIDTEAFF,TGTGCCAGCAGCGTAGTCCCTACCGGCGGGATCGACACTGAAGCTTTCTTT
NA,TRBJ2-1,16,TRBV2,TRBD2,CASTFPQGGRNNEQFF,TGTGCCAGCACCTTCCCCCAGGGCGGGAGGAACAATGAGCAGTTCTTC
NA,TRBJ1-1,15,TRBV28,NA,CASSFHRLLNTEAFF,TGTGCCAGCAGTTTTCACAGGCTACTGAACACTGAAGCTTTCTTT
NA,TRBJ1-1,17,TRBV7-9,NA,CASSSPREPGKHTEAFF,TGTGCCAGCAGCTCCCCCCGGGAGCCCGGAAAACACACTGAAGCTTTCTTT
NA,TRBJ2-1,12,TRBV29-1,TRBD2,CSVGTSGRLQFF,TGCAGCGTCGGGACTAGCGGGAGGTTACAGTTCTTC
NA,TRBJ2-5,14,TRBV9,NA,CASSVDLVQETQYF,TGTGCCAGCAGCGTAGATTTAGTTCAAGAGACCCAGTACTTC
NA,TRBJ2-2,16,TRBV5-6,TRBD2,CASSFGLAGATGELFF,TGTGCCAGCAGCTTCGGACTAGCGGGGGCGACCGGGGAGCTGTTTTTT
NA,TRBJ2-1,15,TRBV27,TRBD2,CASSFLAGGGDEQFF,TGTGCCAGCAGTTTTTTAGCGGGAGGCGGAGATGAGCAGTTCTTC
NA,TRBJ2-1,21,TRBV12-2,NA,CASRLAGRDRDGSGRDNEQFF,TGTGCAAGTCGCTTAGCGGGCCGGGACAGGGATGGTAGCGGGAGGGACAATGAGCAGTTCTTC
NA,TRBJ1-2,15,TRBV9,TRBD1,CASSVGGTANYGYTF,TGTGCCAGCAGCGTAGGCGGGACAGCCAACTATGGCTACACCTTC
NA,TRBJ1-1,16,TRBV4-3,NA,CASSQDRTGFNTEAFF,TGCGCCAGCAGCCAAGATCGTACAGGGTTTAACACTGAAGCTTTCTTT
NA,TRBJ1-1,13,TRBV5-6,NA,CASSFGGGGEAFF,TGTGCCAGCAGCTTTGGGGGAGGCGGTGAAGCTTTCTTT
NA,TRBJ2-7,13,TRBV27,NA,CASSYSGGYEQYF,TGTGCCAGCAGTTACTCAGGCGGGTACGAGCAGTACTTC
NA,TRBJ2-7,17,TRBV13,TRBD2,CASSSKSPGLPPYEQYF,TGTGCCAGCAGCTCCAAATCCCCGGGACTACCCCCCTACGAGCAGTACTTC
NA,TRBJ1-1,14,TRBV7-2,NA,CASSPGGRGTEAFF,TGTGCCAGCAGCCCCGGGGGGAGGGGCACTGAAGCTTTCTTT
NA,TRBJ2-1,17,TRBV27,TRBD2,CASSPKVTSGRNNEQFF,TGTGCCAGCAGCCCTAAGGTGACTAGCGGGAGAAACAATGAGCAGTTCTTC
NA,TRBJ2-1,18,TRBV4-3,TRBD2,CASSQERPSGGLHNEQFF,TGCGCCAGCAGCCAAGAACGCCCGAGCGGGGGGCTGCACAATGAGCAGTTCTTC
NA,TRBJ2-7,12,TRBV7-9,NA,CASSLSPYEQYF,TGTGCCAGCAGCCTTTCTCCCTACGAGCAGTACTTC
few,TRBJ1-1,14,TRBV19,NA,CASRLTGFNTEAFF,TGTGCCAGTAGACTTACAGGATTTAACACTGAAGCTTTCTTT
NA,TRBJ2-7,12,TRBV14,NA,CASRDNSYEQYF,TGTGCCAGTAGGGACAACTCCTACGAGCAGTACTTC
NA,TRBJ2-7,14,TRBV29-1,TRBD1,CSVEGTQGDHEQYF,TGCAGCGTTGAAGGGACGCAGGGGGACCACGAGCAGTACTTC
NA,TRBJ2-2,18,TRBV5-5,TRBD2,CASSSSGTSGRKGGELFF,TGTGCCAGCAGCTCCTCTGGGACTAGCGGGAGAAAAGGCGGGGAGCTGTTTTTT
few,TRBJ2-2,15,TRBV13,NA,CASSKTRVLAGELFF,TGTGCCAGCAGCAAAACTAGAGTGCTGGCCGGGGAGCTGTTTTTT
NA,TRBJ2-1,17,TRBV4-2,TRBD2,CASSRGLAGADYNEQFF,TGTGCCAGCAGCCGGGGACTAGCGGGAGCAGACTACAATGAGCAGTTCTTC
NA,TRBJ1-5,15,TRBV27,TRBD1,CASSSGGTGGQPQHF,TGTGCCAGCAGTTCGGGGGGGACAGGGGGTCAGCCCCAGCATTTT